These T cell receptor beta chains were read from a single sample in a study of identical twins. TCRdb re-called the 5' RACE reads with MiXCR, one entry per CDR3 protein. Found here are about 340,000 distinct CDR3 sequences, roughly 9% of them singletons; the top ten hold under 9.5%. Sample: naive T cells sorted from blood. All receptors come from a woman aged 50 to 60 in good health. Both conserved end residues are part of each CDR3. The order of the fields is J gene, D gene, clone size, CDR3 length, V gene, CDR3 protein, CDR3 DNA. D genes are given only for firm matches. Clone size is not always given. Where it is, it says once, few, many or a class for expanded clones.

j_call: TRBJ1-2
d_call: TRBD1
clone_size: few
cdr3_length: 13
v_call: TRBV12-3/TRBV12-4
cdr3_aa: CASSVYRGRGYTF
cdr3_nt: TGTGCCAGCAGCGTATACAGGGGTAGAGGCTACACCTTC

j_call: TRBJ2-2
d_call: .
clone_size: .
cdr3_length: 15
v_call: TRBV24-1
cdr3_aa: CATSDPGHYTGELFF
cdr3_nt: TGTGCCACCAGTGACCCGGGACACTACACCGGGGAGCTGTTTTTT

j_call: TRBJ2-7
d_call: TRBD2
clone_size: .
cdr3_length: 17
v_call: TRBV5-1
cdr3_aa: CASSYGLAGPSSYEQYF
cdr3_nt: TGCGCCAGCAGCTACGGACTAGCGGGTCCCAGCTCCTACGAGCAGTACTTC

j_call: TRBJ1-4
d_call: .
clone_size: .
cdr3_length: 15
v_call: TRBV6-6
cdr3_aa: CASSPEGQVVKKLFF
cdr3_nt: TGTGCCAGCAGTCCCGAGGGTCAGGTCGTGAAGAAACTGTTTTTT

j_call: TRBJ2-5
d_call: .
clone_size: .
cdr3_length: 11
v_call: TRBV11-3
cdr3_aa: CASSFARVQYF
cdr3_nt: TGTGCCAGCAGCTTCGCGCGGGTCCAGTACTTC

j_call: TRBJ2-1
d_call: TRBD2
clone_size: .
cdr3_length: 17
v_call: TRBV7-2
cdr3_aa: CASSPGTSGAMNNEQFF
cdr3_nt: TGTGCCAGCAGCCCAGGGACTAGCGGGGCTATGAACAATGAGCAGTTCTTC

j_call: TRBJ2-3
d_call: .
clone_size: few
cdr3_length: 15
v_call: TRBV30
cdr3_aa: CAWSVGASMADTQYF
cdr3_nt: TGTGCCTGGAGTGTGGGAGCGTCGATGGCAGATACGCAGTATTTT

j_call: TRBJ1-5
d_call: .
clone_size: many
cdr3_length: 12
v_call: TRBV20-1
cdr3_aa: CSARDLNQPQHF
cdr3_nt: TGCAGTGCTAGAGATCTCAATCAGCCCCAGCATTTT

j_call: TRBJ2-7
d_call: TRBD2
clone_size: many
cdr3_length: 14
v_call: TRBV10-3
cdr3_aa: CAISRLAGAYEQYF
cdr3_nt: TGTGCCATCAGCAGACTAGCGGGGGCCTACGAGCAGTACTTC

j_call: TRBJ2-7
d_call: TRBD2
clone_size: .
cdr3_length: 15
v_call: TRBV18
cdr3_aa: CASSPKVAGTYEQYF
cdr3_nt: TGTGCCAGCTCACCTAAGGTAGCGGGGACCTACGAGCAGTACTTC

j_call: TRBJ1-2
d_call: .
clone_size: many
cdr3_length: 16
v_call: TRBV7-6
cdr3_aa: CASSLYRDSGTDGYTF
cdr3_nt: TGTGCCAGCAGCTTGTACCGGGACTCGGGCACGGATGGCTACACCTTC

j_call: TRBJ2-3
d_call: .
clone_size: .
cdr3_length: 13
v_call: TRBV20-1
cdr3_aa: CSAPWASTDTQYF
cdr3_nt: TGCAGTGCCCCGTGGGCCTCCACAGATACGCAGTATTTT

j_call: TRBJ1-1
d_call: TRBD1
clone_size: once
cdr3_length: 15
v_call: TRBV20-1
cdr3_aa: CSVIQGANSNTEAFF
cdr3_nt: TGCAGTGTGATACAGGGGGCTAATTCGAACACTGAAGCTTTCTTT

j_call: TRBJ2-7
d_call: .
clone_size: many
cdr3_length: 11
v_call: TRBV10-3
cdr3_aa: CAISGSYEQYF
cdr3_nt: TGTGCCATCAGTGGGTCCTACGAGCAGTACTTC

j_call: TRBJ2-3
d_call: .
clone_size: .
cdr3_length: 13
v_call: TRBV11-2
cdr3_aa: CASSLDFSNTQYF
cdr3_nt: TGTGCCAGCAGCTTAGACTTTTCGAATACGCAGTATTTT

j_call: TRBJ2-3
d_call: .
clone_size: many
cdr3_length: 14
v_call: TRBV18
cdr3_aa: CASSPGSITDTQYF
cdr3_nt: TGTGCCAGCTCACCGGGTAGCATCACAGATACGCAGTATTTT

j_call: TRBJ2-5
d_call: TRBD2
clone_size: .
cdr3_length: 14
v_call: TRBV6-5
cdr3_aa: CASSVGTSGGTQYF
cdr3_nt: TGTGCCAGCAGCGTCGGGACTAGCGGGGGGACCCAGTACTTC

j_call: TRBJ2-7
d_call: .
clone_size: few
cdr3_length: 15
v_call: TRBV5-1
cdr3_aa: CASSRADRTSYEQYF
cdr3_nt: TGCGCCAGCAGCCGAGCTGACAGGACCTCCTACGAGCAGTACTTC

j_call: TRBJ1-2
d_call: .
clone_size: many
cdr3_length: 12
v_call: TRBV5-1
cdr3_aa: CASSRAGDGYTF
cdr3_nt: TGCGCCAGCAGCCGAGCGGGGGATGGCTACACCTTC

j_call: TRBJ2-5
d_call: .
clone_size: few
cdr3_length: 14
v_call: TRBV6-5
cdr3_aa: CASSYLGGGETQYF
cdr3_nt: TGTGCCAGCAGTTACTTGGGAGGAGGAGAGACCCAGTACTTC

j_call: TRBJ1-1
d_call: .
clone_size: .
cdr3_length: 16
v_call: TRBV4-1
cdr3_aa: CASSPPFSRLNTEAFF
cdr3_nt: TGCGCCAGCAGCCCCCCTTTTTCAAGGTTGAACACTGAAGCTTTCTTT

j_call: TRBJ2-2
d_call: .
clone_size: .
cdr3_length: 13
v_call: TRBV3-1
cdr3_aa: CAGLSQNTGELFF
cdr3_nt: TGTGCCGGGCTATCACAGAACACCGGGGAGCTGTTTTTT

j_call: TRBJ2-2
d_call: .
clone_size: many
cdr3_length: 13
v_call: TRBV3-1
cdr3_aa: CASSHTKGGELFF
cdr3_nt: TGTGCCAGCAGCCACACTAAGGGCGGGGAGCTGTTTTTT

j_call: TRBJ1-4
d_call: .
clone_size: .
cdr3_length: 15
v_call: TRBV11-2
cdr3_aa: CASSFTADYNEKLFF
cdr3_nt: TGTGCCAGCAGCTTCACGGCAGACTATAATGAAAAACTGTTTTTT

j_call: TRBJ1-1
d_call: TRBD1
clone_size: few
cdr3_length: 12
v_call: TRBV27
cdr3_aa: CATGQGATEAFF
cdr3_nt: TGTGCCACCGGACAGGGGGCAACTGAAGCTTTCTTT

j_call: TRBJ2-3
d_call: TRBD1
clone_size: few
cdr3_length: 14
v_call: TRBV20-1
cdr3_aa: CSATDRASPDTQYF
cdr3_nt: TGCAGTGCTACTGACAGGGCCTCCCCGGATACGCAGTATTTT

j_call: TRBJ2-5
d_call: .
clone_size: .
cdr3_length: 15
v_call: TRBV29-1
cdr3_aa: CSVKRSQSTTETQYF
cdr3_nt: TGCAGCGTTAAAAGGTCACAATCTACAACGGAGACCCAGTACTTC

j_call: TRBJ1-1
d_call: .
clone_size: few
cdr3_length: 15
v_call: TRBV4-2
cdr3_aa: CASSQEGTFNTEAFF
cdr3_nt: TGTGCCAGCAGCCAAGAGGGAACTTTTAACACTGAAGCTTTCTTT

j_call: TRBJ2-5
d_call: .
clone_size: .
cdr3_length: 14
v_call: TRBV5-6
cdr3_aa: CASSWTDSQETQYF
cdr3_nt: TGTGCCAGCAGCTGGACGGACAGCCAAGAGACCCAGTACTTC

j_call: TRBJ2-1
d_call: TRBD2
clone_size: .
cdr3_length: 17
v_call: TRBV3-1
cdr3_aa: CASSQVGRLAGGGEQFF
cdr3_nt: TGTGCCAGCAGCCAAGTTGGGAGACTAGCGGGAGGAGGGGAGCAGTTCTTC

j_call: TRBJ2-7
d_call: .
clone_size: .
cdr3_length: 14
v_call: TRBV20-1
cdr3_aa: CSARPRRGEDEQYF
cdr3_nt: TGCAGTGCTAGACCCCGGCGGGGAGAGGACGAGCAGTACTTC

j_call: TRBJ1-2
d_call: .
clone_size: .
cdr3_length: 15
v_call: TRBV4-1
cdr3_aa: CASSREATGRGGYTF
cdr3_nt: TGCGCCAGCAGCCGAGAAGCGACAGGCCGTGGCGGCTACACCTTC

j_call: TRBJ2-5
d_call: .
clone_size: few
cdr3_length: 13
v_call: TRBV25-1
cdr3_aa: CASTDVGGETQYF
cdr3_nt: TGTGCCAGCACCGACGTCGGGGGTGAGACCCAGTACTTC

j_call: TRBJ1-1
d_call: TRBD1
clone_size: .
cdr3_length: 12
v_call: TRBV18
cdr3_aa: CASSDRGAEAFF
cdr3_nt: TGTGCCAGCTCCGACAGGGGCGCTGAAGCTTTCTTT

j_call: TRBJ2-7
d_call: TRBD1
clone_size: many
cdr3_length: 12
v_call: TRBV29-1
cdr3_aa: CSVEDRPYEQYF
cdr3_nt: TGCAGCGTTGAGGACAGGCCATACGAGCAGTACTTC

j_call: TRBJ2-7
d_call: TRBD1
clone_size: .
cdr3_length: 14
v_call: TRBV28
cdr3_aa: CASRGGQGVYEQYF
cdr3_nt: TGTGCCAGCAGGGGGGGACAGGGCGTCTACGAGCAGTACTTC

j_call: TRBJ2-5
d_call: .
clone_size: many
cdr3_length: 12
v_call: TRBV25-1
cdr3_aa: CASSAPRETQYF
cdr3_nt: TGTGCCAGCAGTGCCCCCCGAGAGACCCAGTACTTC

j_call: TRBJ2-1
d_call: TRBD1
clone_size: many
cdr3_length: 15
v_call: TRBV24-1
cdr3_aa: CATSPGQGARNEQFF
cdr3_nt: TGTGCCACCAGTCCCGGACAGGGGGCGCGTAATGAGCAGTTCTTC

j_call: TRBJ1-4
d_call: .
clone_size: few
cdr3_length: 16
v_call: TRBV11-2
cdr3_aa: CASSLAHDTTNEKLFF
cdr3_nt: TGTGCCAGCAGCTTAGCCCACGATACAACTAATGAAAAACTGTTTTTT

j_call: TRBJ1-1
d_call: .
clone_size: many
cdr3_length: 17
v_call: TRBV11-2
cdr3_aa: CASSLGTGGWMATEAFF
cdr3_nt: TGTGCCAGCAGCTTAGGGACCGGGGGGTGGATGGCCACTGAAGCTTTCTTT

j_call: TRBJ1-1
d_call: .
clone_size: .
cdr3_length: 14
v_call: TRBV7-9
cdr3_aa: CASSLGAGITEAFF
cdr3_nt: TGTGCCAGCAGCTTAGGGGCAGGGATCACTGAAGCTTTCTTT

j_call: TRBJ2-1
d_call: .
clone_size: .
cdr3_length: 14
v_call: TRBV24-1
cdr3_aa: CATIDGRRPNEQFF
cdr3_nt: TGTGCCACCATTGACGGAAGGCGCCCCAATGAGCAGTTCTTC

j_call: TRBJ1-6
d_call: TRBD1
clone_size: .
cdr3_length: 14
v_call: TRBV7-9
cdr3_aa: CASSRIQGSTPLHF
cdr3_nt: TGTGCCAGCAGCCGGATACAGGGGTCGACACCCCTCCACTTT

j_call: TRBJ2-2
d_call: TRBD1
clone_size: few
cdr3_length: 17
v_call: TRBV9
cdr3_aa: CASSSRTGVENTGELFF
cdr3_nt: TGTGCCAGCAGCTCCCGGACAGGGGTTGAGAACACCGGGGAGCTGTTTTTT

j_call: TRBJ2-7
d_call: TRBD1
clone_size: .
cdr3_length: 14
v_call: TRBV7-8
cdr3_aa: CASSSGTVSYEQYF
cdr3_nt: TGTGCCAGCAGCTCCGGGACAGTATCCTACGAGCAGTACTTC